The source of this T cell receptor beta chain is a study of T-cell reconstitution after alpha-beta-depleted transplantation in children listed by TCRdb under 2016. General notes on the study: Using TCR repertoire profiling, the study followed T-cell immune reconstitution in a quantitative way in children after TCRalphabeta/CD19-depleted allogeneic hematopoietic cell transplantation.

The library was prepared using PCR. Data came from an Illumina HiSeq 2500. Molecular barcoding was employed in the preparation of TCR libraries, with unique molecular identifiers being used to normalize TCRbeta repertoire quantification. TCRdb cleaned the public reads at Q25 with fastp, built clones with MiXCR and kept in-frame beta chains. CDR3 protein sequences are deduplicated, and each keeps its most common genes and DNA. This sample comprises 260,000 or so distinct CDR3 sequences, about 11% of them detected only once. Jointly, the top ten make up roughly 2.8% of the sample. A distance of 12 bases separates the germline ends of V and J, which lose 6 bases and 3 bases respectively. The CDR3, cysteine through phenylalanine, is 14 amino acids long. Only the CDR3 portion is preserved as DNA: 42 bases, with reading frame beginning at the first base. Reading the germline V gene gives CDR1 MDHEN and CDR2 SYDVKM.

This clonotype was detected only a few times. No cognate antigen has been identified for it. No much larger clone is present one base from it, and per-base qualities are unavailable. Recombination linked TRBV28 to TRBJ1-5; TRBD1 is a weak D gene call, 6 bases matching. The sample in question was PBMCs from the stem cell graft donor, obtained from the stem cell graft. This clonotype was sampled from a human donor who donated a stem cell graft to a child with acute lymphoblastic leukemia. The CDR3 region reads CASSGQPTNQPQHF. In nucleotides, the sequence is TGTGCCAGCAGCGGACAGCCCACCAATCAGCCCCAGCATTTT.